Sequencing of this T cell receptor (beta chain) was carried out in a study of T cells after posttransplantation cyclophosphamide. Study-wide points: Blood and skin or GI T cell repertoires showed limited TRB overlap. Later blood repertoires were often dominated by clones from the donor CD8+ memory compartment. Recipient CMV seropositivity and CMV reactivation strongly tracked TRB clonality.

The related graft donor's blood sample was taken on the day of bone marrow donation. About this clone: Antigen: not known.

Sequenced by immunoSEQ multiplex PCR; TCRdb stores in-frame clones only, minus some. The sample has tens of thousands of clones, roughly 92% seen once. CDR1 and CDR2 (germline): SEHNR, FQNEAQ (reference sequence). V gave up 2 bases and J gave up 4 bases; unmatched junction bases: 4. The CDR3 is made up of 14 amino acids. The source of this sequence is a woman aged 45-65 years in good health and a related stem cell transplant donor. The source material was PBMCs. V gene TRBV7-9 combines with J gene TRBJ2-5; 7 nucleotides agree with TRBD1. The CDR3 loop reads CASSLINRGETQYF. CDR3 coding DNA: TGTGCCAGCAGCTTAATAAACAGGGGAGAGACCCAGTACTTC. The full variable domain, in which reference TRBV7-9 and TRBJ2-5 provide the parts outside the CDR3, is DTGVSQNPRHKITKRGQNVTFRCDPISEHNRLYWYRQTLGQGPEFLTYFQNEAQLEKSRLLSDRFSAERPKGSFSTLEIQRTEQGDSAMYLCASSLINRGETQYFGPGTRLLVL.